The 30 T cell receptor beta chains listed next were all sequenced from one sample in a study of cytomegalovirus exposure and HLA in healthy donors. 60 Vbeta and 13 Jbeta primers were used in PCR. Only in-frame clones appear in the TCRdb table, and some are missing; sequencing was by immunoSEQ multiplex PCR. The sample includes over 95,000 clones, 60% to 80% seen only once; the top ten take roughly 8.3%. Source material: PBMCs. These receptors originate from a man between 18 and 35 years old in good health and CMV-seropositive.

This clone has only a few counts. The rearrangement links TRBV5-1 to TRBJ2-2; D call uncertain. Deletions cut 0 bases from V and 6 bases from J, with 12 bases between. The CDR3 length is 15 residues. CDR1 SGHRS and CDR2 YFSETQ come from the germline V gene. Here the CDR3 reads CASSLAFGFAGELFF. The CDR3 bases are TGCGCCAGCAGCTTGGCCTTCGGGTTTGCCGGGGAGCTGTTTTTT.

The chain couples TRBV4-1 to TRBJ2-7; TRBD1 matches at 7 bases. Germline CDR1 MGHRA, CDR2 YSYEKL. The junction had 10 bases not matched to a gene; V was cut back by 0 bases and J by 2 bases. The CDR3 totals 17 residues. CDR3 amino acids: CASSQDEMGTAAYEQYF. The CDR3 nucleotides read TGCGCCAGCAGCCAAGATGAAATGGGGACAGCTGCCTACGAGCAGTACTTC.

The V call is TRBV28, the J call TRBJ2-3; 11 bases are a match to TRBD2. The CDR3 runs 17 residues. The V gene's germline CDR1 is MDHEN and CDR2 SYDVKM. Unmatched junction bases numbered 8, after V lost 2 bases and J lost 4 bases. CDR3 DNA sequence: TGTGCCAGCAGTTTAAGGGTAGCGGGGGGGTTGGCAGATACGCAGTATTTT. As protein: CASSLRVAGGLADTQYF. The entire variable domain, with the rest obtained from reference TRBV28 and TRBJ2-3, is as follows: DVKVTQSSRYLVKRTGEKVFLECVQDMDHENMFWYRQDPGLGLRLIYFSYDVKMKEKGDIPEGYSVSREKKERFSLILESASTNQTSMYLCASSLRVAGGLADTQYFGPGTRLTVL.

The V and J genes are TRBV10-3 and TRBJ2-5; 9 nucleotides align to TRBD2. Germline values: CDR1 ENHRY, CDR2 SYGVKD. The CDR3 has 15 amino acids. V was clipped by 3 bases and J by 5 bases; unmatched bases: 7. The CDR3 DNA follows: TGTGCCATCAGTGACCTAGCGGGGCAGGGGGAGACCCAGTACTTC. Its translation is CAISDLAGQGETQYF.

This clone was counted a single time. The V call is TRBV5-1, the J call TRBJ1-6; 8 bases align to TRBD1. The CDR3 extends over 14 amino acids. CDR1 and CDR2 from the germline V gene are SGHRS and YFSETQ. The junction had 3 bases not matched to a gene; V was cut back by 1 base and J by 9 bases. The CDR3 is CASSLYRGFSPLHF. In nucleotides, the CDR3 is TGCGCCAGCAGCTTGTACAGGGGGTTTTCACCCCTCCACTTT.

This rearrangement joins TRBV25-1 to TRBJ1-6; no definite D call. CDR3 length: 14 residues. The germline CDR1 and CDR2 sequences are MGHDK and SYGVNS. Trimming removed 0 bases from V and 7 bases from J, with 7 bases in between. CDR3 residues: CASSEYLANSPLHF. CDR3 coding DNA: TGTGCCAGCAGTGAATACCTTGCGAATTCACCCCTCCACTTT. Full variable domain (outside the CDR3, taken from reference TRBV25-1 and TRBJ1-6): EADIYQTPRYLVIGTGKKITLECSQTMGHDKMYWYQQDPGMELHLIHYSYGVNSTEKGDLSSESTVSRIRTEHFPLTLESARPSHTSQYLCASSEYLANSPLHFGNGTRLTVT.

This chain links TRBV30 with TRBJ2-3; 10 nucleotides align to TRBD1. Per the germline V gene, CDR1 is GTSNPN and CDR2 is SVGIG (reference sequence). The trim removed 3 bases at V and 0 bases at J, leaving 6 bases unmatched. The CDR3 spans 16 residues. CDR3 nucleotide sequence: TGTGCCTGGAGCCCGGGACAGGGGACTAGCACAGATACGCAGTATTTT. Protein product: CAWSPGQGTSTDTQYF.

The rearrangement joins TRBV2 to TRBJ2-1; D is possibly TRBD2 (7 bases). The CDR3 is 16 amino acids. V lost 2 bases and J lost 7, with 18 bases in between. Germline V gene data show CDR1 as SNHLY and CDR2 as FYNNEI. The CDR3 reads CASSEWGGAFPNEQFF. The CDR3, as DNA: TGTGCCAGCAGTGAATGGGGGGGGGCGTTTCCAAATGAGCAGTTCTTC.

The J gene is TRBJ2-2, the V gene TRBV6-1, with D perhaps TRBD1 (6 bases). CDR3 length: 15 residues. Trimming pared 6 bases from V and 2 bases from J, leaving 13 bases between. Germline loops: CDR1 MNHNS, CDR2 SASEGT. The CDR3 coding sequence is TGTGCCAGCAGGCAGGGGAAATTCAACACCGGGGAGCTGTTTTTT. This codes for CASRQGKFNTGELFF.

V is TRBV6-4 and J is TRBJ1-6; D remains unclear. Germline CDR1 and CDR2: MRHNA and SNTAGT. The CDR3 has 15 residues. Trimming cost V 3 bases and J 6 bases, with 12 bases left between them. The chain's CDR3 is CASSETLSGNSPLHF. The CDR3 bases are TGTGCCAGCAGTGAAACTCTTTCGGGTAATTCACCCCTCCACTTT.

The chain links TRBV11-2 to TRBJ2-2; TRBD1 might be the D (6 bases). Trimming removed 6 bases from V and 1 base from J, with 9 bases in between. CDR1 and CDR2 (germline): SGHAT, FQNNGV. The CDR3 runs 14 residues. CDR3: CASSKTGNTGELFF. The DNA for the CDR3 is TGTGCCAGCAGTAAGACAGGGAACACCGGGGAGCTGTTTTTT.

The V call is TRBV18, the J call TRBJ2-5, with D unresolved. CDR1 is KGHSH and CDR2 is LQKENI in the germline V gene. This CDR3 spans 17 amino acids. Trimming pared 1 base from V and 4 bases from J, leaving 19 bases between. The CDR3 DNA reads TGTGCCAGCTCACCACTTATCGCAGAAGGATCAGGAGAGACCCAGTACTTC. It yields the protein CASSPLIAEGSGETQYF.

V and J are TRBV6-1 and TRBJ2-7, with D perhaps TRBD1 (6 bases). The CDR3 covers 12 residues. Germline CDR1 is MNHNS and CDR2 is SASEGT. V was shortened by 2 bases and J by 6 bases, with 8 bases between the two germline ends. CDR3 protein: CASSEYRAEQYV. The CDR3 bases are TGTGCCAGCAGTGAATACAGGGCCGAGCAGTACGTC.

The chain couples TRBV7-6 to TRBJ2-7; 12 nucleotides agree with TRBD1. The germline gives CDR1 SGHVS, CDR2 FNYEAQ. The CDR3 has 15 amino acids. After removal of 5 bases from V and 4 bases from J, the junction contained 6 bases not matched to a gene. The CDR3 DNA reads TGTGCCAGCAGCCCCGGGACAGGGGGCCTATACGAGCAGTACTTC. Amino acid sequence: CASSPGTGGLYEQYF.

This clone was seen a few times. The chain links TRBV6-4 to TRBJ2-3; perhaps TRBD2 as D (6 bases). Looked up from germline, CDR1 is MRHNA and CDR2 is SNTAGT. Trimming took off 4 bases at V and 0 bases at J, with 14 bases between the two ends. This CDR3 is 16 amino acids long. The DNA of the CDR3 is TGTGCCAGCAGTGTGGATCCGGGGACTAGCACAGATACGCAGTATTTT. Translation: CASSVDPGTSTDTQYF.

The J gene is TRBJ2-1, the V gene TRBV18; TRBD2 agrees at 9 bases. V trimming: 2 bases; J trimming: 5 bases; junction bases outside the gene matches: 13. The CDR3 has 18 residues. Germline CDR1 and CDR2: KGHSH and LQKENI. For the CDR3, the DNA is TGTGCCAGCTCACCAGTCGGTGGAGCGGGGGGCCGGCACAATGAGCAGTTCTTC. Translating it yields CASSPVGGAGGRHNEQFF.

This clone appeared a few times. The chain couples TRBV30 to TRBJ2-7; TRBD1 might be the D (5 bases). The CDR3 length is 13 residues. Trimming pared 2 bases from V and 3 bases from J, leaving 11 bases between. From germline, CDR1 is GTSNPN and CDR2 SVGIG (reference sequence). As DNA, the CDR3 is TGTGCCTGGAGTACTATCAGGGTCTACGAGCAGTACTTC. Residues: CAWSTIRVYEQYF.

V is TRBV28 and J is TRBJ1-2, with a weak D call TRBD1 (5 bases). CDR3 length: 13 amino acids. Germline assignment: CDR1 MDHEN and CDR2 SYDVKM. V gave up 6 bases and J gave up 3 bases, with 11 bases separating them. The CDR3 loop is CASRPGRDYGYTF. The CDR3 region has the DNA TGTGCCAGCAGACCGGGCAGGGACTATGGCTACACCTTC.

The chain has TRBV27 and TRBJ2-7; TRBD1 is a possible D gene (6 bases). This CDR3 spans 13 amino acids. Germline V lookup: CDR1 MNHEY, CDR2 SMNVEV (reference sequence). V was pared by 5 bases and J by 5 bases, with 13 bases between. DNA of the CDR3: TGTGCCAGCAGTCCCGGGACACTCGACGAGCAGTACTTC. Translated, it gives CASSPGTLDEQYF.

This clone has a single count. CDR3 in amino acids: CAWRVPGLANNEQFF. The CDR3 nucleotides read TGTGCCTGGAGGGTCCCGGGACTAGCAAACAATGAGCAGTTCTTC. The rearrangement joins TRBV30 to TRBJ2-1, with 9 positions matching TRBD2. The germline V gene encodes CDR1 GTSNPN and CDR2 SVGIG (reference sequence). Unmatched junction bases numbered 8, after V lost 3 bases and J lost 5 bases. This CDR3 is 15 amino acids long.

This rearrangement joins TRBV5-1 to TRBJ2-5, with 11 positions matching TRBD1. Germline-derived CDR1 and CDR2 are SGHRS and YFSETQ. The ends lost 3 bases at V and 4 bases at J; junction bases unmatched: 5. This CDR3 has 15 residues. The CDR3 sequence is CASSYPDRGLETQYF. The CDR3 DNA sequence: TGCGCCAGCAGCTACCCGGACAGGGGGCTAGAGACCCAGTACTTC.

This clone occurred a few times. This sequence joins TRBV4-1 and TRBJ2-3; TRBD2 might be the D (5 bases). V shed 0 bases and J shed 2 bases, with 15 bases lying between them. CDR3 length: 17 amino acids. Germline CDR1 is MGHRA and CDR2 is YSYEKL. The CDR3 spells CASSQEPLGGATDTQYF. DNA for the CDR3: TGCGCCAGCAGCCAAGAACCTCTAGGAGGAGCCACAGATACGCAGTATTTT.

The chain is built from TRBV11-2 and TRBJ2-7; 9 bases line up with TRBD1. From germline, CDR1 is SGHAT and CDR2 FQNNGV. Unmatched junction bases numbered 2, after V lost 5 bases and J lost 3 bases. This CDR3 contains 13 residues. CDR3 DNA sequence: TGTGCCAGCAGCCCGGGACAGGGCTACGAGCAGTACTTC. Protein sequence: CASSPGQGYEQYF.

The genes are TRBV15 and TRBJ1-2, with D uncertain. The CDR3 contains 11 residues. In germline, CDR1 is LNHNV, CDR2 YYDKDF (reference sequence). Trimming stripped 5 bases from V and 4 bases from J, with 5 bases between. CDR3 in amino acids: CATSPGYGYTF. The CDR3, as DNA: TGTGCCACCAGCCCCGGCTATGGCTACACCTTC.

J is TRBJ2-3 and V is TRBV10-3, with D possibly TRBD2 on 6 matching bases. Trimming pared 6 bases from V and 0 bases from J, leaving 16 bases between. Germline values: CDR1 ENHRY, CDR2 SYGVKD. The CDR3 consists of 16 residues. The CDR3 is CAIREPGLPSTDTQYF. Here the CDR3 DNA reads TGTGCCATCAGGGAACCGGGACTCCCAAGCACAGATACGCAGTATTTT.

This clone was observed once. The CDR3 loop reads CASSPGHSQETQYF. The CDR3 nucleotides are TGCGCCAGCAGCCCCGGACACAGCCAAGAGACCCAGTACTTC. The chain uses TRBV5-1 and TRBJ2-5; TRBD1 might be the D (5 bases). Trimming pared 4 bases from V and 1 base from J, leaving 11 bases between. Germline values: CDR1 SGHRS, CDR2 YFSETQ. The CDR3 is 14 amino acids.

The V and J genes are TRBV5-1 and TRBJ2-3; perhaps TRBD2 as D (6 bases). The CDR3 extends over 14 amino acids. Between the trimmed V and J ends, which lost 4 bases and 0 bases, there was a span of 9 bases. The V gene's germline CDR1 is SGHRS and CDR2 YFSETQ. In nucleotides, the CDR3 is TGCGCCAGCAGCATCGGGACTAGCACAGATACGCAGTATTTT. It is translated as CASSIGTSTDTQYF.

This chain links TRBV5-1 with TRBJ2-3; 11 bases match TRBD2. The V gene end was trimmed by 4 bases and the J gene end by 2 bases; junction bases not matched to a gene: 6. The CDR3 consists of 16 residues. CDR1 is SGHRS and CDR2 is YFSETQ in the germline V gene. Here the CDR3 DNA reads TGCGCCAGCAGCGGAAGACTAGCGGGGCTCACAGATACGCAGTATTTT. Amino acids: CASSGRLAGLTDTQYF.

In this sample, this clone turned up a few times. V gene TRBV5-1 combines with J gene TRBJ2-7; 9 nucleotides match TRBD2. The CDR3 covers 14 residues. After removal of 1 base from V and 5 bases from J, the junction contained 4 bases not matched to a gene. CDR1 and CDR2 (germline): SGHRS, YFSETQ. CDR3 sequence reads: CASSLTGTSHEQYF. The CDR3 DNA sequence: TGCGCCAGCAGCTTGACCGGGACTAGCCACGAGCAGTACTTC.

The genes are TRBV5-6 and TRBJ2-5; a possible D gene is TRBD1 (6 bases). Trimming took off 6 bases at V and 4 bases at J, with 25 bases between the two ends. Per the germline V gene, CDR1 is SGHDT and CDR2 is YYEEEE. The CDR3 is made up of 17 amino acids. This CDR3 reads CASTSWGNRVIVETQYF. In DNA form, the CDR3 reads TGTGCCAGCACCTCATGGGGAAACAGGGTGATTGTAGAGACCCAGTACTTC.